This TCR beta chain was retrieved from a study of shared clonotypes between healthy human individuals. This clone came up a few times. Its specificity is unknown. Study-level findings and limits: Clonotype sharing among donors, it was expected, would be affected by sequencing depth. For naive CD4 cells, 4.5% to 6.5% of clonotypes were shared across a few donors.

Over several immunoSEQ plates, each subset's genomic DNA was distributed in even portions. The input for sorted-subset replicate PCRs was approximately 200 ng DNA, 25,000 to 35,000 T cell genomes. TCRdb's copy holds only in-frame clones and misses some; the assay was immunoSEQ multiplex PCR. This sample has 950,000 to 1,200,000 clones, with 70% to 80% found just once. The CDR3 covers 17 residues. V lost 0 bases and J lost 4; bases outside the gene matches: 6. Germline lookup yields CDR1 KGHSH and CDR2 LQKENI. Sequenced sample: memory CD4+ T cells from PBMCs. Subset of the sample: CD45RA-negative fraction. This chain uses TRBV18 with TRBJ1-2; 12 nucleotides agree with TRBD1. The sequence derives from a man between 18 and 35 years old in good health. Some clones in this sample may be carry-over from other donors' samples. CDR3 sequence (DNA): TGTGCCAGCTCACCACCGGGACAGGGGGCGCCGGGCTATGGCTACACCTTC. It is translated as CASSPPGQGAPGYGYTF. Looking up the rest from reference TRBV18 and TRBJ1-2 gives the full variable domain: NAGVMQNPRHLVRRRGQEARLRCSPMKGHSHVYWYRQLPEEGLKFMVYLQKENIIDESGMPKERFSAEFPKEGPSILRIQQVVRGDSAAYFCASSPPGQGAPGYGYTFGSGTRLTVV.